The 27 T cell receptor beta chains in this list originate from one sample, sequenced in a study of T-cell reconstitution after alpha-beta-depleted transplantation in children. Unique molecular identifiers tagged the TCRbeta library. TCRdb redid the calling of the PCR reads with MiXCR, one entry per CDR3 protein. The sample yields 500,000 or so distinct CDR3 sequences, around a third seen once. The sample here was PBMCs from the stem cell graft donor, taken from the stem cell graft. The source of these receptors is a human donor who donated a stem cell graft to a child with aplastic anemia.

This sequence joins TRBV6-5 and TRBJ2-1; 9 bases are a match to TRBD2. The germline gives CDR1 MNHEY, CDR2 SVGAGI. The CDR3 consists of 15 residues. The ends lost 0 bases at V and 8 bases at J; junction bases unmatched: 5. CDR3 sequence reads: CASSYSTSGGHEQFF. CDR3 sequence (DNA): TGTGCCAGCAGTTACTCGACTAGCGGCGGGCATGAGCAGTTCTTC.

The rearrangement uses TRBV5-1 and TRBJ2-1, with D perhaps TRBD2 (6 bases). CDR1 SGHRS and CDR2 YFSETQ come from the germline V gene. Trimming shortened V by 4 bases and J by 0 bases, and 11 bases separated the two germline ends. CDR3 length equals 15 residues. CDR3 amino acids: CASSLSGLSYNEQFF. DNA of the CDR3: TGCGCCAGCAGCCTAAGCGGGCTCTCCTACAATGAGCAGTTCTTC.

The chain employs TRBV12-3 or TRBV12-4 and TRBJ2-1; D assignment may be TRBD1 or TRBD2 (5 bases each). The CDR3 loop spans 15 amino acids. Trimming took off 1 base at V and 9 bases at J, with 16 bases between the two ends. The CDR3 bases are TGTGCCAGCAGTTTAGTCGGGGACCCCGTTGGTGAGCAGTTCTTC. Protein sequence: CASSLVGDPVGEQFF.

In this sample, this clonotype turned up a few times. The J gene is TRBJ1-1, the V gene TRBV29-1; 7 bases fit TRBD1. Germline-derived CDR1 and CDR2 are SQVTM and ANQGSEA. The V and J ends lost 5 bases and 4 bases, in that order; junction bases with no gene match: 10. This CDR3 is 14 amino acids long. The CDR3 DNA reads TGCAGCGTTCTTACAGGGGAAGAGAGCACTGAAGCTTTCTTT. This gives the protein CSVLTGEESTEAFF. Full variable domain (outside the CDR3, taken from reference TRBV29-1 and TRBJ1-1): SAVISQKPSRDICQRGTSLTIQCQVDSQVTMMFWYRQQPGQSLTLIATANQGSEATYESGFVIDKFPISRPNLTFSTLTVSNMSPEDSSIYLCSVLTGEESTEAFFGQGTRLTVV.

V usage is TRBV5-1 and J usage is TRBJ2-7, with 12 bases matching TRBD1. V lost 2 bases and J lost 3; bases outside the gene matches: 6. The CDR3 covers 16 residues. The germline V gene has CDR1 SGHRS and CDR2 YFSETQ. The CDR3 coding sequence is TGCGCCAGCAGCTTTGTGGGACAGGGGGCGCGCTACGAGCAGTACTTC. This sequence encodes CASSFVGQGARYEQYF.

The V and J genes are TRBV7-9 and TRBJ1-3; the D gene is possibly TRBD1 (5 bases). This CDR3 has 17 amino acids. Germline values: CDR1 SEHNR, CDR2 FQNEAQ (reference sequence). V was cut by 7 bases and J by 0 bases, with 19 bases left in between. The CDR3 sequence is CASTPKAAGSSGNTIYF. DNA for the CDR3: TGTGCCAGCACCCCGAAAGCGGCAGGGAGCTCTGGAAACACCATATATTTT.

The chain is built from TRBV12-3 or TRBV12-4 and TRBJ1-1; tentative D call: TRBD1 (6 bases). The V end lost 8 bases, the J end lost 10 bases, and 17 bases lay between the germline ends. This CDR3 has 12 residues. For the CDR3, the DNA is TGTGCCAGCGGGGGGCGGGTAACCCGAGCTTTCTTT. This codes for CASGGRVTRAFF.

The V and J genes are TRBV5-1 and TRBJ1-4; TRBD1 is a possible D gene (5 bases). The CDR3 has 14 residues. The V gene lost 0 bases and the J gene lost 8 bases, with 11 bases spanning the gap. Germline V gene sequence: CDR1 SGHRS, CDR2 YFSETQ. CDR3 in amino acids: CASSLAGVAEKLFF. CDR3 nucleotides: TGCGCCAGCAGCTTGGCGGGGGTGGCGGAAAAACTGTTTTTT.

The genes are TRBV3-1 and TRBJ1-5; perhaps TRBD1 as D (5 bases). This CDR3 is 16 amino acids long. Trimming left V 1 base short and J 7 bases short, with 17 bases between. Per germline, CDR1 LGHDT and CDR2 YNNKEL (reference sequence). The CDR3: CASSQGGVRRAQPQHF. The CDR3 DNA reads TGTGCCAGCAGCCAAGGGGGGGTGAGGAGGGCCCAGCCCCAGCATTTT.

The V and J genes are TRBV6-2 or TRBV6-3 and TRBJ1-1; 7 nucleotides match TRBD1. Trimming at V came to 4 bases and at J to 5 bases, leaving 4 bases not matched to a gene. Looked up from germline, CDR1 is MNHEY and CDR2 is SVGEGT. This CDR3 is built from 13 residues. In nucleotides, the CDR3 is TGTGCCAGCAGTTCCAACAGGGGTACTGAAGCTTTCTTT. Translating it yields CASSSNRGTEAFF.

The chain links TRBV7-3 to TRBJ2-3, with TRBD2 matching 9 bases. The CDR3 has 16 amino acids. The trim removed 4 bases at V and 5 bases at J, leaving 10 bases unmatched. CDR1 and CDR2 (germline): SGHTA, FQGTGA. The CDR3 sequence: CASSSHSGSGRDTQYF. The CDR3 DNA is TGTGCCAGCAGCTCTCATAGCGGGAGTGGGAGAGATACGCAGTATTTT.

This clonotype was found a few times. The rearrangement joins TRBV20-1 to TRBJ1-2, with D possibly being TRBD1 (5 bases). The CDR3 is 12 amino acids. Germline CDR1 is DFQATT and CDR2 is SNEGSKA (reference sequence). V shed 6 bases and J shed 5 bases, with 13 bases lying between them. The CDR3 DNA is TGCAGTGCAAATCAGGGCGAGTATGGCTACACCTTC. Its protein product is CSANQGEYGYTF.

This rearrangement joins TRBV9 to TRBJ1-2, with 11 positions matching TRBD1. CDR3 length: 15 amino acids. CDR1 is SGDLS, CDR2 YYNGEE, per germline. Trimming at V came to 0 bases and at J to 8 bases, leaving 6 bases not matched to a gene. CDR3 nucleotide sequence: TGTGCCAGCAGCGTAGAAGGACAGGGGGCGTACGGCTACACCTTC. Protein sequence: CASSVEGQGAYGYTF.

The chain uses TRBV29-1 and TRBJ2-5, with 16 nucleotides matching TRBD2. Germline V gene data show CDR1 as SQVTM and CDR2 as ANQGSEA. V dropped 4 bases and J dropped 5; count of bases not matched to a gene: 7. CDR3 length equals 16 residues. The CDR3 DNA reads TGCAGCGTTGCGGGACTAGCGGGAGGGAGGTCGGAGACCCAGTACTTC. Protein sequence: CSVAGLAGGRSETQYF.

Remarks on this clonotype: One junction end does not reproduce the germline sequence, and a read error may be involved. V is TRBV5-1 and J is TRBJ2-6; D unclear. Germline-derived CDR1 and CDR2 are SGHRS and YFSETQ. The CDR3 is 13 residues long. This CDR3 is CASRPTGPNVLTF. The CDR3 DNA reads TGCGCCAGCAGGCCGACTGGGCCCAACGTCCTGACTTTC.

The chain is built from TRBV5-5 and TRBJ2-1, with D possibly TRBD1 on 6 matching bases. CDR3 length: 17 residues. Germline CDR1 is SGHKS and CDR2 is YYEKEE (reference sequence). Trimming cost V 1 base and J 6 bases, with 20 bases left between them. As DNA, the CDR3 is TGTGCCAGCAGCTTGTTAGCCTGGCAGGGGTACGTCAATGAGCAGTTCTTC. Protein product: CASSLLAWQGYVNEQFF.

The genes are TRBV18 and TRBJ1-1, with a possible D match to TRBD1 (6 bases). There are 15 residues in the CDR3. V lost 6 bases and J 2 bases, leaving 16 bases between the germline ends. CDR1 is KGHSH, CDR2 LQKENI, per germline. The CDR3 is CASSPRGDANTEAFF. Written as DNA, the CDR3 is TGTGCCAGCTCCCCAAGGGGGGATGCTAACACTGAAGCTTTCTTT.

In nucleotides, the CDR3 is TGTGCCAGCTCACCACGGGGTCCCTACGAGCAGTACGTC. Translating it yields CASSPRGPYEQYV. This chain uses TRBV18 with TRBJ2-7; D is unclear. Germline V CDR1 and CDR2: KGHSH, LQKENI. The CDR3 length is 13 residues. Trimming pared 1 base from V and 2 bases from J, leaving 6 bases between.

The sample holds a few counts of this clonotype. The CDR3 is CSARDPQSKYNEQFF. The DNA for the CDR3 is TGCAGTGCTAGAGATCCGCAGTCCAAATACAATGAGCAGTTCTTC. This chain connects TRBV20-1 to TRBJ2-1, with D unclear. Trimming removed 0 bases from V and 4 bases from J, with 13 bases in between. The CDR3 contains 15 residues. Germline lookup yields CDR1 DFQATT and CDR2 SNEGSKA (reference sequence).

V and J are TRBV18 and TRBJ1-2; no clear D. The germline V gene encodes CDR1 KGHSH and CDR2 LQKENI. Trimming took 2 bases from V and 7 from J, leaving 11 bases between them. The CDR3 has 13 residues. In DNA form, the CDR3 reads TGTGCCAGCTCACCAGAGGTTGGCAGTGGCTACACCTTC. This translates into CASSPEVGSGYTF. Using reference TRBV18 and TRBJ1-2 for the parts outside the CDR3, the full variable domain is NAGVMQNPRHLVRRRGQEARLRCSPMKGHSHVYWYRQLPEEGLKFMVYLQKENIIDESGMPKERFSAEFPKEGPSILRIQQVVRGDSAAYFCASSPEVGSGYTFGSGTRLTVV.

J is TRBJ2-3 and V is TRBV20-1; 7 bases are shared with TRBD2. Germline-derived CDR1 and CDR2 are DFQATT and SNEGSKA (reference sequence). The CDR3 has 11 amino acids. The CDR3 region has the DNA TGCAAGCTAGCGGACACAGATACGCAGTATTTT. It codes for CKLADTDTQYF.

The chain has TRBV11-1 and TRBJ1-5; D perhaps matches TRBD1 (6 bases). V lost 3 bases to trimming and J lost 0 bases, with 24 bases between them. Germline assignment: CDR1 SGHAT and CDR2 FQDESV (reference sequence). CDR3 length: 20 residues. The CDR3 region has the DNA TGTGCCAGCAGCTTTCTTGTCATCGGACAGACAGTTTATAGCAATCAGCCCCAGCATTTT. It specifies CASSFLVIGQTVYSNQPQHF.

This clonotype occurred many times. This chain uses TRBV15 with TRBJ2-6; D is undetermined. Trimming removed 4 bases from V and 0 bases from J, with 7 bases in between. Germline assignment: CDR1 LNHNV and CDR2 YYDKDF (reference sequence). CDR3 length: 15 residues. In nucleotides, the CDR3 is TGTGCCACCAGCAAAGACACCTCTGGGGCCAACGTCCTGACTTTC. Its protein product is CATSKDTSGANVLTF.

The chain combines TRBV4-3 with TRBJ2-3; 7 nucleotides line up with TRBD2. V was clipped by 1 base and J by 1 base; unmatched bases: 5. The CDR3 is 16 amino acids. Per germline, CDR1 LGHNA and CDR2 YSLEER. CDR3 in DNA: TGCGCCAGCAGCCAAGCGGCGGGAGAGGGCACAGATACGCAGTATTTT. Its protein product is CASSQAAGEGTDTQYF.

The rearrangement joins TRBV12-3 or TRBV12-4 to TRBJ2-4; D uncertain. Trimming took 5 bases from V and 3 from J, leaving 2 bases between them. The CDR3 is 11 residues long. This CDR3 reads CASSRKNIQYF. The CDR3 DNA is TGTGCCAGCAGTCGCAAAAACATTCAGTACTTC.

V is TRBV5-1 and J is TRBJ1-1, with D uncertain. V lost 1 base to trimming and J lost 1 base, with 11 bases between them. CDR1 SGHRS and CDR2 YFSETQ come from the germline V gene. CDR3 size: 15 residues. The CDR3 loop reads CASSLSSSSNTEAFF. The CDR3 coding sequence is TGCGCCAGCAGCTTGTCCTCCAGTTCGAACACTGAAGCTTTCTTT.

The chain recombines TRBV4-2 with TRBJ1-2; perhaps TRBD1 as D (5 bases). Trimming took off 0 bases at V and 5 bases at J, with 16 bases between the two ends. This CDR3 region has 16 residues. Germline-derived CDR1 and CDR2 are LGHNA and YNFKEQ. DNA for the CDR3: TGTGCCAGCAGCCAAGATCTCACAGGAGGCCCATATGGCTACACCTTC. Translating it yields CASSQDLTGGPYGYTF.